The entry that follows covers one T cell receptor beta chain sequence. Its antigen remains unidentified. This same CDR3 is encoded by further DNA sequences in the sample. Deep-resolution sequencing targeted hundreds of thousands of T cell genomes in pre-culture CD4+ samples. Some clones are missing from TCRdb's copy, which holds only in-frame ones; the method was immunoSEQ multiplex PCR. The data show around 100,000 clones, roughly 92% seen once. V lost 3 bases, J lost 0 bases, and 7 bases lay in between. Germline CDR1 SGHRS, CDR2 YFSETQ. CDR3 length equals 15 residues. This entry belongs to a study of T cell repertoires and HLA-DP antigens. As for the study in general: In vitro CD4+ alloreactivity was against HeLa-presented HLA-DP.

The specimen was CD4+ T cells from PBMCs. V and J are TRBV5-1 and TRBJ2-6, with D maybe TRBD1 (5 bases). The sequence derives from a woman aged 18 to 35 in good health and CMV-seronegative. This chain's CDR3 is CASSSTASGANVLTF. The CDR3 DNA follows: TGCGCCAGCAGCTCGACAGCCTCTGGGGCCAACGTCCTGACTTTC.